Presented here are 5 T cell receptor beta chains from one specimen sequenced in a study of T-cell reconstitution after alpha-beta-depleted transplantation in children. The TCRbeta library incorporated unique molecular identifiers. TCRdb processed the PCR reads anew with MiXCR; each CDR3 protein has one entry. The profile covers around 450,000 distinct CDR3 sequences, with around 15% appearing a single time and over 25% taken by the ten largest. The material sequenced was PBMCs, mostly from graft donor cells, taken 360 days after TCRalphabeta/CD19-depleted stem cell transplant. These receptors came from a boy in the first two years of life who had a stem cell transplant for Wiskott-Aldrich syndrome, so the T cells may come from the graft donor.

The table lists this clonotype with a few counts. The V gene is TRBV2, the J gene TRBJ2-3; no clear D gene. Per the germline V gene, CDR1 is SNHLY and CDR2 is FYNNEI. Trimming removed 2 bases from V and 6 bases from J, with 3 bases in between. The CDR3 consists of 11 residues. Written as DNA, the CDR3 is TGTGCCAGCAGTGAAAAGGATACGCAGTATTTT. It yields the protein CASSEKDTQYF.

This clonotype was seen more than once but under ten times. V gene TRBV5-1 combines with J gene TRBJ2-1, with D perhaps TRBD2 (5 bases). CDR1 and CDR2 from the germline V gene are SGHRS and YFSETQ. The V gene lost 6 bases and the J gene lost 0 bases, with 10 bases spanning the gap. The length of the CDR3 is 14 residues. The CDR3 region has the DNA TGCGCCAGCACTCTTGACTACTCCTACAATGAGCAGTTCTTC. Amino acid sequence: CASTLDYSYNEQFF.

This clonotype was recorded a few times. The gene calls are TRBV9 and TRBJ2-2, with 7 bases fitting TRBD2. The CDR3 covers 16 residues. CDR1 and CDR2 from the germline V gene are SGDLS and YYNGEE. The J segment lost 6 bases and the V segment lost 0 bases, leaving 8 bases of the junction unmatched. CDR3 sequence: CASSVAVLAAPGELFF. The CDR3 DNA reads TGTGCCAGCAGCGTAGCCGTCCTAGCGGCCCCCGGGGAGCTGTTTTTT. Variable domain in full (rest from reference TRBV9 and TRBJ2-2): DSGVTQTPKHLITATGQRVTLRCSPRSGDLSVYWYQQSLDQGLQFLIQYYNGEERAKGNILERFSAQQFPDLHSELNLSSLELGDSALYFCASSVAVLAAPGELFFGEGSRLTVL.

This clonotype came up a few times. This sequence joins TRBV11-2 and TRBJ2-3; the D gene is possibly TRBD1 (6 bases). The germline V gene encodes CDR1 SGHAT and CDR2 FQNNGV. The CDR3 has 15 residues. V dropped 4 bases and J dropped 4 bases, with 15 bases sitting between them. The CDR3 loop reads CASSSPRGPPDTQYF. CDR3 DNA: TGTGCCAGCAGCTCCCCCAGGGGACCCCCAGATACGCAGTATTTT.

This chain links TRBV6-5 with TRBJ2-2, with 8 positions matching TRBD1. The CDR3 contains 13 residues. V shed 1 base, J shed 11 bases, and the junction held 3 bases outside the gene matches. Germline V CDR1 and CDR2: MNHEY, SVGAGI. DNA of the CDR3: TGTGCCAGCAGTTACTTGACAGGGGCTGAGCTGTTTTTT. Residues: CASSYLTGAELFF.